The next 19 T cell receptor beta chains were all read from a single sample in a study of neoadjuvant anti-PD-1 for oral cavity cancer. Described time point: after neoadjuvant nivolumab, at surgical resection. Sequencing was performed with immunoSEQ multiplex PCR; in TCRdb, only in-frame clones are kept and a portion is missing. Seen here are about 9,600 clones, 66% observed once, and the top ten hold 3.5% to 4.5%. This material consisted of PBMCs, taken after nivolumab (anti-PD-1) treatment. These receptors were taken from a person aged 35-79 years with oral cavity squamous cell carcinoma.

The chain recombines TRBV27 with TRBJ2-1; the match to TRBD2 covers 13 bases. The germline CDR1 and CDR2 sequences are MNHEY and SMNVEV (reference sequence). Trimming at V came to 7 bases and at J to 7 bases, leaving 16 bases not matched to a gene. The CDR3 totals 18 residues. The CDR3 loop is CASTSPHRTSGSGNEQFF. In DNA form, the CDR3 reads TGTGCCAGCACTTCCCCCCATCGGACTAGCGGGAGTGGAAATGAGCAGTTCTTC.

The V and J genes are TRBV7-8 and TRBJ2-2; 10 nucleotides align to TRBD1. This CDR3 is 15 amino acids long. CDR1 is SGHVS, CDR2 FQNEAQ, per germline. V dropped 6 bases and J dropped 0; count of bases not matched to a gene: 1. CDR3 sequence (DNA): TGTGCCAGCAGGACAGGGGGCCCGAACACCGGGGAGCTGTTTTTT. It is translated as CASRTGGPNTGELFF.

This chain joins TRBV7-9 and TRBJ1-1, with 9 bases identical to TRBD1. The CDR3 length is 14 residues. The trim removed 4 bases at V and 4 bases at J, leaving 4 bases unmatched. The germline V gene encodes CDR1 SEHNR and CDR2 FQNEAQ (reference sequence). The CDR3, as DNA: TGTGCCAGCAGCTACCTGACAGGGGGCACTGAAGCTTTCTTT. The encoded protein is CASSYLTGGTEAFF.

This clone showed up just a few times. This chain joins TRBV7-9 and TRBJ2-7; D not certain. V was trimmed by 3 bases and J by 2 bases, leaving 8 bases between them. There are 13 residues in the CDR3. The germline V gene has CDR1 SEHNR and CDR2 FQNEAQ (reference sequence). In DNA, the CDR3 is TGTGCCAGCAGCTTGGCCACGGCCTACGAGCAGTACTTC. Translated, it gives CASSLATAYEQYF.

The rearrangement joins TRBV2 to TRBJ2-1; 7 nucleotides align to TRBD2. Trimming took 6 bases from V and 5 from J; bases not matched to a gene: 13. This CDR3 has 16 amino acids. Per germline, CDR1 SNHLY and CDR2 FYNNEI. CDR3 sequence reads: CASRDWDRGGNNEQFF. The CDR3 DNA reads as TGTGCCAGCAGGGACTGGGACCGCGGGGGAAACAATGAGCAGTTCTTC.

The chain links TRBV6-5 to TRBJ1-1, with D maybe TRBD1 (6 bases). The germline gives CDR1 MNHEY, CDR2 SVGAGI. The CDR3 runs 14 residues. Trimming left V 6 bases short and J 6 bases short, with 17 bases between. The CDR3 coding sequence is TGTGCCAGCAGGGAAAGGGGCAGGGGCGCTGAAGCTTTCTTT. Its translation: CASRERGRGAEAFF.

This clone was counted a single time. The V gene is TRBV27, the J gene TRBJ2-7, with D possibly TRBD1 on 6 matching bases. Germline-derived CDR1 and CDR2 are MNHEY and SMNVEV (reference sequence). The CDR3 has 15 amino acids. Trimming took 5 bases from V and 5 from J, leaving 19 bases between them. CDR3 amino acids: CASSPRPGTYHEQYF. The CDR3 DNA follows: TGTGCCAGCAGTCCCCGCCCCGGGACATACCACGAGCAGTACTTC.

The chain is built from TRBV5-1 and TRBJ2-5; a weak D match, TRBD2 (5 bases). The germline V gene encodes CDR1 SGHRS and CDR2 YFSETQ. Trimming pared 1 base from V and 10 bases from J, leaving 17 bases between. The CDR3 length is 14 residues. CDR3 coding DNA: TGCGCCAGCAGCTTGTCCGGACGCGAAGAGGGCCAGTACTTC. It codes for CASSLSGREEGQYF.

V is TRBV11-3 and J is TRBJ1-1; D possibly corresponds to TRBD1 (6 bases). V lost 3 bases and J lost 5, with 16 bases in between. The germline CDR1 and CDR2 sequences are SGHNT and YENEEA. The CDR3 has 15 residues. CDR3 sequence (DNA): TGTGCCAGCAGCTTGAACAGGGCCCTTGAGACTGAAGCTTTCTTT. It translates to CASSLNRALETEAFF.

The chain combines TRBV27 with TRBJ2-2; D may be TRBD2 (5 bases). The CDR3 consists of 14 residues. The germline CDR1 and CDR2 sequences are MNHEY and SMNVEV (reference sequence). Trimming removed 4 bases from V and 5 bases from J, with 11 bases in between. The CDR3 coding sequence is TGTGCCAGCAGTTGGGGATCGGGAACCGGGGAGCTGTTTTTT. Translation gives CASSWGSGTGELFF.

The chain combines TRBV6-5 with TRBJ2-7; D unresolved. CDR1 and CDR2 from the germline V gene are MNHEY and SVGAGI. Trimming shortened V by 3 bases and J by 5 bases, and 17 bases separated the two germline ends. This CDR3 is built from 15 residues. In DNA form, the CDR3 reads TGTGCCAGCAGTTATCCGAAGCCCTCTTTGAACGAGCAGTACTTC. It specifies CASSYPKPSLNEQYF.

The genes are TRBV5-1 and TRBJ1-1, with TRBD1 identical over 11 bases. The CDR3 runs 14 residues. Germline values: CDR1 SGHRS, CDR2 YFSETQ. V lost 7 bases to trimming and J lost 3 bases; unmatched junction nucleotides: 5. The CDR3 loop is CASSWGQGDTEAFF. CDR3 DNA sequence: TGCGCCAGCTCATGGGGACAGGGGGACACTGAAGCTTTCTTT. Drawing the rest from reference TRBV5-1 and TRBJ1-1, the complete variable domain is KAGVTQTPRYLIKTRGQQVTLSCSPISGHRSVSWYQQTPGQGLQFLFEYFSETQRNKGNFPGRFSGRQFSNSRSEMNVSTLELGDSALYLCASSWGQGDTEAFFGQGTRLTVV.

The chain has TRBV2 and TRBJ2-1, with D maybe TRBD2 (6 bases). The CDR3 is 12 residues long. Trimming removed 5 bases at V and 8 bases at J, with 10 bases between. Germline V gene lookup returns CDR1 SNHLY and CDR2 FYNNEI. Written as DNA, the CDR3 is TGTGCCAGCAGTCCGACTAGGGATGAGCAGTTCTTC. Protein sequence: CASSPTRDEQFF.

This chain uses TRBV6-5 with TRBJ2-1; D unclear. The CDR3 sequence is 8 residues long. Per germline, CDR1 MNHEY and CDR2 SVGAGI. The CDR3 DNA is TGTGTGGTCAATGAGCAGTTCTTC. The encoded protein is CVVNEQFF.

The chain couples TRBV28 to TRBJ1-4, with a possible D match to TRBD1 (5 bases). The V gene lost 10 bases and the J gene lost 1 base, with 16 bases spanning the gap. The CDR3 consists of 15 residues. CDR1 MDHEN and CDR2 SYDVKM come from the germline V gene. In DNA, the CDR3 is TGTGCCACCGTGACACCGGGGGTAACTAATGAAAAACTGTTTTTT. Translation gives CATVTPGVTNEKLFF.

V is TRBV4-1 and J is TRBJ2-7; the match to TRBD2 covers 15 bases. CDR3 length: 17 amino acids. Germline CDR1 MGHRA, CDR2 YSYEKL. V shed 3 bases and J 3 bases; nucleotides not matched to a gene: 6. In nucleotides, the CDR3 is TGCGCCAGCAGCCAGATTATGGGACTAGCGGGGGGCTACGAGCAGTACTTC. This codes for CASSQIMGLAGGYEQYF.

In nucleotides, the CDR3 is TGCGCCAGCAGCTCTAGCGGGAGGGGAACAGATACGCAGTATTTT. It translates to CASSSSGRGTDTQYF. The rearrangement uses TRBV5-1 and TRBJ2-3, with TRBD2 identical over 12 bases. V shed 3 bases, J shed 3 bases, and the junction held 2 bases outside the gene matches. Germline lookup yields CDR1 SGHRS and CDR2 YFSETQ. This CDR3 comprises 15 residues.

This sequence joins TRBV6-5 and TRBJ2-1; the D gene is possibly TRBD2 (6 bases). V lost 5 bases and J lost 3, with 11 bases in between. The length of the CDR3 is 14 residues. Germline lookup yields CDR1 MNHEY and CDR2 SVGAGI. For the CDR3, the DNA is TGTGCCAGCAGTCCCCACGGGAGCTACAATGAGCAGTTCTTC. Its protein product is CASSPHGSYNEQFF.

The V and J genes are TRBV7-8 and TRBJ2-7; the match to TRBD1 covers 10 bases. V shed 4 bases and J 2 bases; nucleotides not matched to a gene: 5. CDR1 SGHVS and CDR2 FQNEAQ come from the germline V gene. This CDR3 region has 15 residues. CDR3 coding DNA: TGTGCCAGCAGCTACTCCGGGACAGGGGCCTACGAGCAGTACTTC. It codes for CASSYSGTGAYEQYF.